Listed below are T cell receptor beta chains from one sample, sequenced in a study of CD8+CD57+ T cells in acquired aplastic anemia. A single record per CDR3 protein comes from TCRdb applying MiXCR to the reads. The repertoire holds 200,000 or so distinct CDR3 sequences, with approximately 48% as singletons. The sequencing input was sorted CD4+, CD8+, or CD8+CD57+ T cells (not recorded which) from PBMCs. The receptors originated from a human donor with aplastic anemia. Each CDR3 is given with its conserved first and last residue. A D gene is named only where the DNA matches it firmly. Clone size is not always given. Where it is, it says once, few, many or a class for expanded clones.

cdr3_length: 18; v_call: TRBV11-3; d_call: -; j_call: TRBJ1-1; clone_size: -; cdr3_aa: CASSLEGLFVPRNTEAFF; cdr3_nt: TGTGCCAGCAGCTTAGAAGGTCTTTTCGTCCCTCGGAACACTGAAGCTTTCTTT
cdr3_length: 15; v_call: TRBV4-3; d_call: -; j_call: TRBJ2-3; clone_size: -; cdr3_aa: CASSQEWPQADTQYF; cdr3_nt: TGCGCCAGCAGCCAAGAATGGCCGCAGGCAGATACGCAGTATTTT
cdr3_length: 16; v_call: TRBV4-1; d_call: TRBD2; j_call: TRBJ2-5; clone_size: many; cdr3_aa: CASSSVLASYQETQYF; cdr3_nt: TGCGCCAGCAGCTCCGTACTAGCGTCCTACCAAGAGACCCAGTACTTC
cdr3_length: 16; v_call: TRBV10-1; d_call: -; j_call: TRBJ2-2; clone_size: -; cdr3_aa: CARVPRAVANTGELFF; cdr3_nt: TGCGCCAGGGTCCCCAGGGCTGTGGCGAACACCGGGGAGCTGTTTTTT
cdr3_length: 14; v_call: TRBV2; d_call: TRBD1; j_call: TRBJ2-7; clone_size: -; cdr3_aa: CARTDGTGSYEQYF; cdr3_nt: TGTGCCAGGACGGACGGGACAGGCAGCTACGAGCAGTACTTC
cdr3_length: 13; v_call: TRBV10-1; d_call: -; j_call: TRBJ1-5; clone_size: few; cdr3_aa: CASSPDGQQPQHF; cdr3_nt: TGCGCCAGCAGTCCGGACGGTCAACAGCCCCAGCATTTT
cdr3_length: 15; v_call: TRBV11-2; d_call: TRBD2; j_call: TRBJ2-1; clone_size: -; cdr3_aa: CASSSGTSGRVEQFF; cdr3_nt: TGTGCCAGCAGCTCTGGGACTAGCGGGAGGGTTGAGCAGTTCTTC
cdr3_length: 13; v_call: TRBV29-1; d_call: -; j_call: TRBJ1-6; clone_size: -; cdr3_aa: CSVAADQNSPLHF; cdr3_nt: TGCAGCGTTGCGGCGGACCAAAATTCACCCCTCCACTTT
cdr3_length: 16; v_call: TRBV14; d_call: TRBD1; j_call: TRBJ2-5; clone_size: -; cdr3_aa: CASSQARDRGGETQYF; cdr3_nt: TGTGCCAGCAGCCAAGCCCGGGACAGGGGCGGGGAGACCCAGTACTTC
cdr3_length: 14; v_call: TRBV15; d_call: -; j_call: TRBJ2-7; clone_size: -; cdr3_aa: CATSRIIDSYEQYF; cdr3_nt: TGTGCCACCAGCAGGATAATTGATTCCTACGAGCAGTACTTC
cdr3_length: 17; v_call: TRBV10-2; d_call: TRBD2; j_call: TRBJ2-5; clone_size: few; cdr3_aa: CASSDEREIGIGETQYF; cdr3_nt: TGCGCCAGCAGTGATGAGCGGGAGATAGGTATAGGAGAGACCCAGTACTTC
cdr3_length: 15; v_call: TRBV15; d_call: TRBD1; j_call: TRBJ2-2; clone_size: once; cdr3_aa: CATSRDQTGVGELFF; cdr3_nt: TGTGCCACCAGCAGAGACCAGACAGGGGTCGGGGAGCTGTTTTTT
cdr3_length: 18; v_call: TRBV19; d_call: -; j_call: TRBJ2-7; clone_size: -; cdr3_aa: CASSIPWERRLASYEQYF; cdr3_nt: TGTGCCAGTAGTATTCCCTGGGAGAGGCGATTAGCCTCCTACGAGCAGTACTTC
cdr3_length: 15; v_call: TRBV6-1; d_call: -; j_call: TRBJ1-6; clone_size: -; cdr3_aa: CASSEKRGAVSPLHF; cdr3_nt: TGTGCCAGCAGTGAAAAGCGGGGGGCGGTTTCACCCCTCCACTTT
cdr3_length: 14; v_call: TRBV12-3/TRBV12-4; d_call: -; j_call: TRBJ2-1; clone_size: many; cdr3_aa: CASSPLDPDNEQFF; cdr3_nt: TGTGCCAGCAGTCCCTTGGACCCCGACAATGAGCAGTTCTTC
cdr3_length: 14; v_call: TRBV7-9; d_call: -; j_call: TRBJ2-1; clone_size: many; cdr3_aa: CASSSLGLYNEQFF; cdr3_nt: TGTGCCAGCAGCTCACTCGGACTATACAATGAGCAGTTCTTC
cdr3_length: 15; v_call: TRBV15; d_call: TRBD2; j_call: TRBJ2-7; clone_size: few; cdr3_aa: CATSRELAGGYEQYF; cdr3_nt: TGTGCCACCAGCAGAGAACTAGCGGGAGGCTACGAGCAGTACTTC